One T cell receptor (beta chain) is described in this entry. Its antigen remains unidentified. One base away there is no much larger clone; base qualities are not given. This record belongs to a study of cytomegalovirus exposure and HLA in healthy donors (dated by TCRdb to 2016 to 2017). Looking at the study overall: A later analysis indicated that the roughly 120 validation repertoires were generated on the platform also employed for the 650 to 850 repertoires of the first cohort. The study aimed to test whether signatures of past pathogen exposure could be identified by cataloging public T cell receptors. A separate validation cohort of 100 to 150 different subjects was used in addition to the roughly 640-subject first cohort. The study combined high-throughput TCR immunosequencing, statistical association of individual TCRs with disease status, and machine learning to predict cytomegalovirus infection status. The paper's findings and limits, for the study overall: A total of 150 to 200 TCR beta chains were listed by the study as associated with cytomegalovirus. In both the original and validation cohorts, the classifier was reported to diagnose cytomegalovirus status with high specificity and sensitivity. While some public TCRs were present in many individuals, most TCR sequences turned up only very rarely across donors. According to the authors, the approach could potentially be generalized to other disease states and immunological phenotypes. All 120 or so repertoires were used to score co-occurrence in the validation cohort in a later analysis, because that analysis had no HLA typing for the cohort. In vitro tests confirmed that three of the cytomegalovirus-associated TCR beta chains recognize cytomegalovirus antigens. Subsequent analysis determined that TCRs grouped into clusters in the first cohort also showed a tendency toward co-occurrence across the 90 to 150 validation repertoires, and 94% of cluster scores exceeded 0.

Trimming removed 6 bases from V and 5 bases from J, leaving 17 bases between the germline ends. The CDR3 holds 14 amino acids from the cysteine to the phenylalanine. This entry keeps only the CDR3 DNA: 42 bases, framed from base 1. Sequences MNHNS (CDR1) and SASEGT (CDR2) are obtained from the germline V gene. The library was obtained by the immunoSEQ multiplex PCR assay. The paper's processing steps were these. To diagnose cytomegalovirus status from the catalog of TCR beta chain sequences, a statistical classification framework was built. TCRdb provides this immuneACCESS table in a form limited to in-frame rearrangements. Some clones are lacking; in checked studies, under half of them reflect an unresolved V gene, and why the rest are absent is not known. That table is the source of V, J and clone size, and D and trimming were worked out from the DNA. The sample table contains some 240,000 clones; only one count was recorded for roughly 86% of them. Around 1.2% of the sample is taken by the ten largest.

Donors formed part of the validation cohort, which comprised 120 subjects and was distinct from the first cohort of under 800 subjects. The TCR originated in a woman aged 25-40 years in good health and CMV-seropositive. The sample consisted of PBMCs. The chain is assembled from TRBV6-1 and TRBJ2-7, with a weak D call of TRBD2 (6 bases match). The nucleotide sequence is TGTGCCAGCAGGGGGCTTGGCGGGGTCAACGAGCAGTACTTC. Translated, this gives CASRGLGGVNEQYF.